This T cell receptor (beta chain) comes out of a study of spatial heterogeneity in lung cancer. The study's findings and limits: Sequencing reached an estimated coverage of tumor T cells that was only roughly 6.9% for alpha chains and approximately 12% for beta chains. How many expanded intratumoral alpha and beta TCRs were present tracked the tumor mutation count, which was a count of nonsynonymous mutations.

Time point here: sample taken at primary tumor resection. CDR1 is SGHTA and CDR2 is FQGTGA in the germline V gene. Trimming removed 3 bases from V and 0 bases from J; junction bases left unmatched: 5. This CDR3 is 18 amino acids long. This clonotype came up many times. Its antigen is not identified. Since the library was made to target alpha chains, this beta chain is a stray read and its abundance is not meaningful. TCRdb analysed the 5' RACE reads with MiXCR anew, one entry per CDR3 protein. The data show about 10,000 distinct CDR3 sequences, 12% seen once. This chain connects TRBV7-3 to TRBJ2-6, with TRBD2 matching over 10 bases. This material consisted of lung tumor tissue, taken at surgery. The TCR comes from a male donor with early-stage non-small cell lung cancer. This CDR3 is CASSFIAGGFSGANVLTF. The CDR3 DNA reads as TGTGCCAGCAGCTTCATAGCGGGAGGATTCTCTGGGGCCAACGTCCTGACTTTC.